The next 18 T cell receptor beta chains were all read from a single sample in a study of cytomegalovirus exposure and HLA in healthy donors. The study ran its PCR with 60 Vbeta and 13 Jbeta primers. Produced via immunoSEQ multiplex PCR; TCRdb's table is partial and in-frame only. In the table there are some 170,000 clones, about 9.4% of which are singletons. The specimen was PBMCs. The receptor source for this set is a woman aged 30 to 39 in good health and CMV-seropositive.

There are a few counts of this clone. CDR3 DNA: TGCGCCAGCAGCAGGCAGGGGGGATGGAGCAATGAGCAGTTCTTC. It is translated as CASSRQGGWSNEQFF. The J gene is TRBJ2-1, the V gene TRBV5-1; possibly TRBD1 for D (7 bases). This CDR3 has 15 residues. V lost 4 bases and J lost 6, with 17 bases in between. CDR1 is SGHRS, CDR2 YFSETQ, per germline.

The CDR3 nucleotides are TGTGCCTGGAGTACTAAGGGAGGAGATACGCAGTATTTT. Translation gives CAWSTKGGDTQYF. J is TRBJ2-3 and V is TRBV30, with D possibly being TRBD2 (6 bases). V was shortened by 2 bases and J by 5 bases, with 11 bases between the two germline ends. This CDR3 contains 13 residues. Per germline, CDR1 GTSNPN and CDR2 SVGIG (reference sequence).

This sequence joins TRBV10-2 and TRBJ2-5, with unresolved D. The J call may be mistaken, given a closer DNA end match to TRBJ2-7. The CDR3 totals 14 residues. Germline V CDR1 and CDR2: WSHSY, SAAADI. In nucleotides, the CDR3 is TGCGCCAGCAGTGAGTCTCGGTGGTCTTACGAGCAGTACTTC. Protein: CASSESRWSYEQYF.

J is TRBJ2-1 and V is TRBV27; TRBD2 aligns across 7 bases. Germline CDR1 MNHEY, CDR2 SMNVEV (reference sequence). The V segment lost 10 bases and the J segment 3 bases; nucleotides outside the gene matches: 3. This CDR3 is 12 amino acids long. Here the CDR3 DNA reads TGTGCCACCTGGGACTACTACAATGAGCAGTTCTTC. It codes for CATWDYYNEQFF.

This clone was seen more than once but under ten times. This chain connects TRBV5-4 to TRBJ1-1, with 8 bases matching TRBD1. Germline CDR1 and CDR2: SGHNT and YYREEE (reference sequence). Germline trimming cut 0 bases from V and 5 bases from J; bases unmatched to any gene: 6. This CDR3 is built from 15 residues. Here the CDR3 reads CASSLVGTGGTEAFF. DNA for the CDR3: TGTGCCAGCAGCTTGGTGGGGACAGGAGGGACTGAAGCTTTCTTT.

The CDR3 loop reads CAWKGGPDTQYF. CDR3 sequence (DNA): TGTGCCTGGAAGGGGGGGCCAGATACGCAGTATTTT. This chain connects TRBV30 to TRBJ2-3; TRBD2 might be the D (7 bases). The CDR3 totals 12 residues. Germline-derived CDR1 and CDR2 are GTSNPN and SVGIG (reference sequence). The ends were cut back, 4 bases at V and 4 bases at J, with 9 bases in the middle.

The CDR3 DNA is TGTGCCTGGACAGGGGTGAGCACAGATACGCAGTATTTT. Protein product: CAWTGVSTDTQYF. The rearrangement links TRBV30 to TRBJ2-3; a weak D match, TRBD1 (6 bases). The CDR3 extends over 13 amino acids. Germline-derived CDR1 and CDR2 are GTSNPN and SVGIG (reference sequence). V lost 4 bases to trimming and J lost 0 bases, with 8 bases between them.

This clone has more than one count but fewer than ten. The genes are TRBV7-2 and TRBJ1-1; the match to TRBD1 covers 7 bases. Germline V gives CDR1 SGHTA, CDR2 FQGNSA. This CDR3 has 12 residues. V lost 3 bases and J lost 7; bases outside the gene matches: 2. The CDR3: CASSLTGYEAFF. The CDR3 DNA is TGTGCCAGCAGCTTGACAGGGTATGAAGCTTTCTTT.

The chain is built from TRBV10-3 and TRBJ2-1; 11 nucleotides align to TRBD2. With 6 bases clipped from V and 6 bases from J, the junction kept 7 bases outside the gene matches. There are 15 residues in the CDR3. Germline-derived CDR1 and CDR2 are ENHRY and SYGVKD. CDR3 in DNA: TGTGCCATCAGGTTGGGGACTAGCGGATCCAATGAGCAGTTCTTC. This codes for CAIRLGTSGSNEQFF.

This clone was seen a handful of times. V and J are TRBV30 and TRBJ1-5; TRBD1 is a possible D gene (6 bases). Germline assignment: CDR1 GTSNPN and CDR2 SVGIG (reference sequence). The CDR3 consists of 14 residues. V lost 4 bases to trimming and J lost 4 bases, with 14 bases between them. Here the CDR3 DNA reads TGTGCCTGGAAGGTCGGGCAGGGGAATCAGCCCCAGCATTTT. Translating it yields CAWKVGQGNQPQHF.

Only a few counts were recorded for this clone. The chain has TRBV5-6 and TRBJ2-5, with 11 bases aligning to TRBD1. V shed 0 bases, J shed 4 bases, and the junction held 2 bases outside the gene matches. CDR3 size: 15 residues. Per the germline V gene, CDR1 is SGHDT and CDR2 is YYEEEE. CDR3 coding DNA: TGTGCCAGCAGCTTGGCCGGGACAGGGGGAGAGACCCAGTACTTC. Amino acids: CASSLAGTGGETQYF.

This clone has only a few counts. V usage is TRBV4-1 and J usage is TRBJ1-2, with a possible D match to TRBD1 (5 bases). The CDR3 spans 13 residues. Germline CDR1 is MGHRA and CDR2 is YSYEKL. V gave up 0 bases and J gave up 6 bases, with 8 bases separating them. In DNA form, the CDR3 reads TGCGCCAGCAGCCAAGATCGGGGGGATGGCTACACCTTC. Encoded protein: CASSQDRGDGYTF.

Only a few counts were recorded for this clone. The rearrangement links TRBV4-1 to TRBJ2-4, with 9 bases identical to TRBD1. The CDR3 contains 15 residues. The V segment lost 0 bases and the J segment 7 bases; nucleotides outside the gene matches: 4. Germline loops: CDR1 MGHRA, CDR2 YSYEKL. The CDR3 loop is CASSQDLGQGNIQYF. CDR3 bases: TGCGCCAGCAGCCAAGATCTGGGACAGGGCAACATTCAGTACTTC.

J is TRBJ1-2 and V is TRBV5-4; tentatively, D is TRBD1 (5 bases). Trimming took 6 bases from V and 2 from J, leaving 17 bases between them. Germline V gene data show CDR1 as SGHNT and CDR2 as YYREEE (reference sequence). CDR3 length: 15 amino acids. This CDR3 is CASTKGLDRNYGYTF. Written as DNA, the CDR3 is TGTGCCAGCACGAAAGGCCTCGACAGAAACTATGGCTACACCTTC.

The sample holds a few counts of this clone. The V and J genes are TRBV19 and TRBJ2-1, with D possibly matching TRBD2 (6 bases). Trimming shortened V by 1 base and J by 0 bases, and 10 bases separated the two germline ends. The CDR3 consists of 16 residues. Germline loops: CDR1 LNHDA, CDR2 SQIVND (reference sequence). The CDR3 nucleotides are TGTGCCAGTAGTATAGCAGCGGGTAGCTCCTACAATGAGCAGTTCTTC. As protein: CASSIAAGSSYNEQFF.

This clone was seen more than once but under ten times. The chain combines TRBV29-1 with TRBJ2-7; 8 nucleotides agree with TRBD1. Trimming cost V 6 bases and J 4 bases; bases outside gene matches: 11. The germline gives CDR1 SQVTM, CDR2 ANQGSEA. This CDR3 spans 14 amino acids. This chain's CDR3 is CSVAGQVGMYEQYF. CDR3 nucleotide sequence: TGCAGCGTCGCGGGACAGGTCGGGATGTACGAGCAGTACTTC.

This clone was counted between two and nine times. V and J are TRBV4-1 and TRBJ1-2; D not resolved. CDR3 length equals 15 residues. V was pared by 2 bases and J by 8 bases, with 18 bases between. Germline assignment: CDR1 MGHRA and CDR2 YSYEKL. The CDR3 here is CASSQPRTLAGGYTF. The CDR3, as DNA: TGCGCCAGCAGCCAACCCCGGACCCTAGCGGGAGGCTACACCTTC.

The sample holds a few counts of this clone. This rearrangement joins TRBV9 to TRBJ2-3; D might be TRBD2 (5 bases). CDR1 and CDR2 from the germline V gene are SGDLS and YYNGEE. The CDR3 is made up of 16 amino acids. Between the trimmed V and J ends, which lost 3 bases and 1 base, there was a span of 15 bases. Here the CDR3 DNA reads TGTGCCAGCAGCGGCGGGCATTGGTCCCGCACAGATACGCAGTATTTT. It specifies CASSGGHWSRTDTQYF.